A single T cell receptor (beta chain) is shown here with its context. Its antigen is unknown. With V trimmed by 1 base and J by 4 bases, 6 bases remained unmatched. This CDR3 contains 17 residues. From germline, CDR1 is LGHDT and CDR2 YNNKEL (reference sequence). Sequencing used immunoSEQ multiplex PCR; TCRdb keeps in-frame clones, though not all of them. The sample has hundreds of thousands of clones, about 89% seen once; the top ten hold nearly 1.5%. As to treatment: 15 to 20 received Ad26.COV2.S at low or high dose, single or two shots; about 5 received placebo; per-sample allocation not given. Samples were taken on day 63 after the first vaccine or placebo injection. These data belong to a study of Ad26.COV2.S vaccination and SARS-CoV-2 variants. Findings and caveats of the study: Higher spike-specific TCR breadth was found in vaccine recipients than in placebo recipients. Considerable breadth of spike-specific CD8+ and CD4+ T cell responses has reportedly been documented following vaccination.

The chain carries TRBV3-1 (or the pseudogene TRBV3-2) and TRBJ2-3; TRBD2 matches 12 bases. This sample comprised peripheral blood, obtained in a trial of Ad26.COV2.S vaccine versus placebo. The TCR was taken from a person between 18 and 59 years old who received the Ad26.COV2.S COVID-19 vaccine or a placebo. DNA for the CDR3: TGTGCCAGCAGCCAAGCGGGACTAGCGGGTGGCGCAGATACGCAGTATTTT. It translates to CASSQAGLAGGADTQYF.